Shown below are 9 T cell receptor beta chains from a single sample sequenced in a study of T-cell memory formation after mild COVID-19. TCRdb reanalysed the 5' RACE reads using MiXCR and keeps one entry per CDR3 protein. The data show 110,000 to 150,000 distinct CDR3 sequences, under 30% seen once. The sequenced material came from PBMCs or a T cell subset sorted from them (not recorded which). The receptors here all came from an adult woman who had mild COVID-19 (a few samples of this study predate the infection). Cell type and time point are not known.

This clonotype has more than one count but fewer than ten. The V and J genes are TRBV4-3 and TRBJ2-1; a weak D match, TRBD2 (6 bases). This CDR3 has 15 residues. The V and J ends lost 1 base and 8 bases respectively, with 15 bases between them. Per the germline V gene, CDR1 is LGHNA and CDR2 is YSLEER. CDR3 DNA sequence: TGCGCCAGCAGCCAAGGTCCGACTAGTACGGATGAGCAGTTCTTC. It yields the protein CASSQGPTSTDEQFF.

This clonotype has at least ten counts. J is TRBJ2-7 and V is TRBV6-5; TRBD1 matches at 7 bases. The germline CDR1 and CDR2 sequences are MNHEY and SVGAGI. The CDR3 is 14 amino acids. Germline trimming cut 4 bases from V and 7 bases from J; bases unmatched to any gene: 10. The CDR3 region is CASSLWTGSGEQYF. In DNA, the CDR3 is TGTGCCAGCAGTTTGTGGACAGGCTCGGGAGAGCAGTACTTC.

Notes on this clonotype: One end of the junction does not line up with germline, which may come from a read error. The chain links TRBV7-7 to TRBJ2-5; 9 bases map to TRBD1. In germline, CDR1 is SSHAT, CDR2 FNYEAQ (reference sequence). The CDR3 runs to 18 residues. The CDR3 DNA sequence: TGTGCTAGCAGCTTAGCCCCCGGGACAGGGCTCCCTCAAGAGACCCAGTACTTC. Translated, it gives CASSLAPGTGLPQETQYF.

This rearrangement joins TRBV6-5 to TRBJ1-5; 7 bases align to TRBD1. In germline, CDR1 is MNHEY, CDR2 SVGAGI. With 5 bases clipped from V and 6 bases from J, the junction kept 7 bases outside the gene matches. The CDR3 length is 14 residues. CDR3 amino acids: CASSHGQEIQPQHF. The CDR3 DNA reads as TGTGCCAGCAGTCACGGACAGGAAATTCAGCCCCAGCATTTT.

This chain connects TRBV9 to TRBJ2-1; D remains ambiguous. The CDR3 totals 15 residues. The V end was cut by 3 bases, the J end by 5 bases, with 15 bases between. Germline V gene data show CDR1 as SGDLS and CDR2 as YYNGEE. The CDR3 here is CASSAPSDRNNEQFF. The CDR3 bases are TGTGCCAGCAGCGCCCCCTCGGACCGAAACAATGAGCAGTTCTTC. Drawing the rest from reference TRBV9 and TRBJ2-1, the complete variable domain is DSGVTQTPKHLITATGQRVTLRCSPRSGDLSVYWYQQSLDQGLQFLIQYYNGEERAKGNILERFSAQQFPDLHSELNLSSLELGDSALYFCASSAPSDRNNEQFFGPGTRLTVL.

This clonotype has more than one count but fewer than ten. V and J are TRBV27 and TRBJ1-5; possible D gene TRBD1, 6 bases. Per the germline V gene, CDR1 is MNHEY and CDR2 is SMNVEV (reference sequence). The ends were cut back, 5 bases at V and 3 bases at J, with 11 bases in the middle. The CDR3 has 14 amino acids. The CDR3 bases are TGTGCCAGCAGTCTTCAGGGGACCAATCAGCCCCAGCATTTT. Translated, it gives CASSLQGTNQPQHF.

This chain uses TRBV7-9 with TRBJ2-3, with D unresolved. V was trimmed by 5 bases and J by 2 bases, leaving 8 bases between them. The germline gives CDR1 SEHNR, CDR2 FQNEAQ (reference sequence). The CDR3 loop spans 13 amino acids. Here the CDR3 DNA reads TGTGCCAGCAGCGTATCTACCACAGATACGCAGTATTTT. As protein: CASSVSTTDTQYF.

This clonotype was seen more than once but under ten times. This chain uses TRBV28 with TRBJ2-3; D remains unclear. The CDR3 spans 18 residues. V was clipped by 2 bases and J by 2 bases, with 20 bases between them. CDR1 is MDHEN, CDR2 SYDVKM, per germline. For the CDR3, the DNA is TGTGCCAGCAGTTTAGATACGAAGGGTCGCGCCCCCACAGATACGCAGTATTTT. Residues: CASSLDTKGRAPTDTQYF.

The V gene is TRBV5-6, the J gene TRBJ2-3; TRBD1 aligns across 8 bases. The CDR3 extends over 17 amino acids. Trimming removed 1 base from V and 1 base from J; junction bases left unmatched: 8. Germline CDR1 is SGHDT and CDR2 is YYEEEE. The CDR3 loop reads CASSLPTGGMGTDTQYF. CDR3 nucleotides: TGTGCCAGCAGCTTGCCTACAGGGGGGATGGGCACAGATACGCAGTATTTT.